What follows are 20 T cell receptor beta chains derived from one specimen sequenced in a study of cytomegalovirus exposure and HLA in healthy donors. This PCR relied on a set of 60 Vbeta primers and 13 Jbeta primers. The assay was immunoSEQ multiplex PCR, and TCRdb's table has in-frame clones only and misses some. The data show some 180,000 clones, with 70% to 80% seen just once and roughly 1.6% held by the top ten. The sequencing sample was made of PBMCs. These receptors came from a man between 18 and 35 years old in good health and CMV-seronegative.

The chain employs TRBV6-5 and TRBJ1-6; D remains unclear. The germline V and J ends were trimmed by 5 bases and 10 bases, with 15 bases remaining between them. The CDR3 covers 14 residues. Germline CDR1 and CDR2: MNHEY and SVGAGI. CDR3 DNA sequence: TGTGCCAGCAGTGAACGGGCTGGGAGGTCACCCCTCCACTTT. Protein product: CASSERAGRSPLHF.

The rearrangement joins TRBV5-1 to TRBJ2-3; 9 nucleotides agree with TRBD2. V dropped 0 bases and J dropped 2; count of bases not matched to a gene: 4. The CDR3 runs 16 residues. Germline V CDR1 and CDR2: SGHRS, YFSETQ. Here the CDR3 reads CASSLGRGGATDTQYF. The CDR3, as DNA: TGCGCCAGCAGCTTGGGGCGGGGGGGAGCCACAGATACGCAGTATTTT.

This chain joins TRBV5-1 and TRBJ2-2, with 9 bases identical to TRBD1. There are 16 residues in the CDR3. Trimming took 6 bases from V and 6 from J; bases not matched to a gene: 12. CDR1 and CDR2 (germline): SGHRS, YFSETQ. In nucleotides, the CDR3 is TGCGCCAGCAACACACCGGGACAGGGACTACCCGGGGAGCTGTTTTTT. This translates into CASNTPGQGLPGELFF.

This chain links TRBV4-1 with TRBJ1-5; possibly TRBD1 for D (5 bases). The CDR3 runs 15 residues. V was clipped by 2 bases and J by 4 bases, with 12 bases between them. Germline lookup yields CDR1 MGHRA and CDR2 YSYEKL. The CDR3 here is CASSQYDSSNQPQHF. The CDR3 DNA is TGCGCCAGCAGCCAATATGACAGCTCAAATCAGCCCCAGCATTTT.

In its sample, this clone was seen a few times. The CDR3 reads CASRPRDKLQHGAFF. The CDR3 bases are TGTGCCAGCAGGCCACGGGACAAACTCCAACACGGGGCTTTCTTT. The rearrangement joins TRBV5-6 to TRBJ1-1; TRBD1 is a possible D gene (6 bases). The CDR3 totals 15 residues. V gave up 5 bases and J gave up 11 bases, with 25 bases separating them. Germline loops: CDR1 SGHDT, CDR2 YYEEEE. Complete variable domain (other parts from reference TRBV5-6 and TRBJ1-1): DAGVTQSPTHLIKTRGQQVTLRCSPKSGHDTVSWYQQALGQGPQFIFQYYEEEERQRGNFPDRFSGHQFPNYSSELNVNALLLGDSALYLCASRPRDKLQHGAFFGQGTRLTVV.

The chain uses TRBV27 and TRBJ1-2; TRBD1 aligns across 9 bases. V was clipped by 3 bases and J by 4 bases; unmatched bases: 6. The CDR3 runs to 15 residues. CDR1 and CDR2 (germline): MNHEY, SMNVEV (reference sequence). The CDR3 spells CASSFGTGMIYGYTF. The CDR3, as DNA: TGTGCCAGCAGTTTCGGGACAGGGATGATCTATGGCTACACCTTC.

The chain employs TRBV7-2 and TRBJ2-1, with 13 bases identical to TRBD2. CDR1 SGHTA and CDR2 FQGNSA come from the germline V gene. Trimming took 5 bases from V and 5 from J; bases not matched to a gene: 12. This CDR3 has 18 residues. For the CDR3, the DNA is TGTGCCAGCAGCCCCCGGACTAGCGGGGGTCTTCCGAACAATGAGCAGTTCTTC. This gives the protein CASSPRTSGGLPNNEQFF.

The CDR3 spells CASSYRPGQGGEKLFF. The DNA for the CDR3 is TGTGCCAGCAGTTATCGGCCGGGACAGGGCGGTGAAAAACTGTTTTTT. The chain is built from TRBV6-5 and TRBJ1-4, with 9 nucleotides matching TRBD1. The germline V gene has CDR1 MNHEY and CDR2 SVGAGI. The CDR3 is 16 amino acids. V lost 3 bases and J lost 7; bases outside the gene matches: 9.

This clone was detected a few times. Other DNA sequences in the sample encode the same CDR3. V gene TRBV28 combines with J gene TRBJ2-7, with no clear D. Germline CDR1 is MDHEN and CDR2 is SYDVKM. This CDR3 is built from 13 residues. V lost 4 bases and J 0 bases, leaving 7 bases between the germline ends. The CDR3 sequence is CASSSGSSYEQYF. The CDR3 DNA reads TGTGCCAGCAGTTCGGGTAGCTCCTACGAGCAGTACTTC.

CDR3 region: CASSVAGIDSPLHF. DNA of the CDR3: TGTGCCAGCAGCGTCGCGGGGATAGATTCACCCCTCCACTTT. V is TRBV9 and J is TRBJ1-6; D gene unclear. The CDR3 consists of 14 residues. Per the germline V gene, CDR1 is SGDLS and CDR2 is YYNGEE. V lost 2 bases and J lost 8, with 11 bases in between.

The V call is TRBV25-1, the J call TRBJ1-4, with a tentative D call TRBD1 (6 bases). Germline V gene data show CDR1 as MGHDK and CDR2 as SYGVNS. Trimming cost V 4 bases and J 7 bases, with 13 bases left between them. The CDR3 extends over 14 amino acids. The CDR3 region has the DNA TGTGCCAGCAGTGTCGGACAGTGGGGTGAAAAACTGTTTTTT. As protein: CASSVGQWGEKLFF.

The V call is TRBV5-1, the J call TRBJ1-2; TRBD1 aligns across 9 bases. Germline V gene data show CDR1 as SGHRS and CDR2 as YFSETQ. This CDR3 contains 15 residues. V shed 2 bases, J shed 2 bases, and the junction held 4 bases outside the gene matches. The CDR3 sequence is CASSFGTGSNYGYTF. The CDR3 DNA reads as TGCGCCAGCAGCTTTGGGACAGGGTCGAACTATGGCTACACCTTC. The whole variable domain, remainder taken from reference TRBV5-1 and TRBJ1-2, is KAGVTQTPRYLIKTRGQQVTLSCSPISGHRSVSWYQQTPGQGLQFLFEYFSETQRNKGNFPGRFSGRQFSNSRSEMNVSTLELGDSALYLCASSFGTGSNYGYTFGSGTRLTVV.

This clone has a single count. This chain connects TRBV9 to TRBJ2-3, with D possibly matching TRBD1 (5 bases). The germline gives CDR1 SGDLS, CDR2 YYNGEE. Trimming left V 0 bases short and J 9 bases short, with 11 bases between. The CDR3 has 13 amino acids. CDR3 in amino acids: CASSVGGQGTQYF. The CDR3, as DNA: TGTGCCAGCAGCGTAGGGGGCCAGGGAACGCAGTATTTT.

This clone turned up a few times. The V and J genes are TRBV6-4 and TRBJ1-6; D possibly corresponds to TRBD1 (5 bases). The CDR3 is made up of 15 amino acids. Germline V CDR1 and CDR2: MRHNA, SNTAGT. V lost 3 bases to trimming and J lost 5 bases, with 11 bases between them. CDR3: CASSDSPGNNSPLHF. As DNA, the CDR3 is TGTGCCAGCAGTGATTCCCCAGGGAATAATTCACCCCTCCACTTT.

The gene calls are TRBV5-4 and TRBJ1-4; 9 positions agree with TRBD1. CDR3 length: 14 amino acids. The germline CDR1 and CDR2 sequences are SGHNT and YYREEE (reference sequence). Trimming took 2 bases from V and 8 from J; bases not matched to a gene: 4. The CDR3: CASSFGQGMEKLFF. The CDR3 region has the DNA TGTGCCAGCAGCTTCGGACAGGGGATGGAAAAACTGTTTTTT.

This clone was seen a handful of times. The J gene is TRBJ1-1, the V gene TRBV4-1; possible D gene TRBD1, 6 bases. Trimming cost V 3 bases and J 5 bases, with 13 bases left between them. This CDR3 contains 14 residues. Per the germline V gene, CDR1 is MGHRA and CDR2 is YSYEKL. CDR3 region: CASSQGGGVTEAFF. CDR3 DNA: TGCGCCAGCAGCCAGGGGGGGGGCGTTACTGAAGCTTTCTTT.

This chain joins TRBV4-1 and TRBJ1-6; a possible D gene is TRBD1 (6 bases). The germline CDR1 and CDR2 sequences are MGHRA and YSYEKL. The CDR3 totals 14 residues. V was trimmed by 2 bases and J by 7 bases, leaving 9 bases between them. The CDR3 here is CASSQTGSNSPLHF. DNA of the CDR3: TGCGCCAGCAGCCAAACAGGGTCCAATTCACCCCTCCACTTT.

The J gene is TRBJ1-1, the V gene TRBV5-4; D not certain. Deletions cut 0 bases from V and 0 bases from J, with 6 bases between. This CDR3 comprises 14 residues. The germline gives CDR1 SGHNT, CDR2 YYREEE (reference sequence). The CDR3 bases are TGTGCCAGCAGCTTGGGAACAGTGAACACTGAAGCTTTCTTT. The encoded protein is CASSLGTVNTEAFF. Full variable domain (missing parts from reference TRBV5-4 and TRBJ1-1): ETGVTQSPTHLIKTRGQQVTLRCSSQSGHNTVSWYQQALGQGPQFIFQYYREEENGRGNFPPRFSGLQFPNYSSELNVNALELDDSALYLCASSLGTVNTEAFFGQGTRLTVV.

This chain uses TRBV5-1 with TRBJ2-1; 9 positions match TRBD2. Germline assignment: CDR1 SGHRS and CDR2 YFSETQ. J was trimmed by 14 bases and V by 3 bases; bases with no gene match: 12. This CDR3 has 14 amino acids. The CDR3 nucleotides are TGCGCCAGCAGCTGGGGGGCTAGCGGGGCCGAGAAGTTCTTC. It yields the protein CASSWGASGAEKFF.

This clone was seen more than once but under ten times. The rearrangement links TRBV29-1 to TRBJ2-2; 9 bases line up with TRBD2. The V gene end was trimmed by 7 bases and the J gene end by 5 bases; junction bases not matched to a gene: 14. Germline CDR1 is SQVTM and CDR2 is ANQGSEA. The CDR3 is made up of 16 amino acids. The chain's CDR3 is CSARLADPPRTGELFF. The DNA for the CDR3 is TGCAGCGCCAGACTAGCGGACCCACCCAGGACCGGGGAGCTGTTTTTT.